The clone carrying this T cell receptor (beta chain) occurred once. The record originates from a study of blood T cell repertoires in COVID-19. The germline V and J ends were trimmed by 2 bases and 0 bases, with 8 bases remaining between them. This CDR3 is 14 amino acids long. Germline V gene data show CDR1 as GTSNPN and CDR2 as SVGIG (reference sequence). The repertoire was sequenced with immunoSEQ multiplex PCR; TCRdb's copy has only in-frame clones and lacks some. Among roughly 41,000 clones listed, approximately 90% were seen once. Cohorts were determined from participant-reported clinical history.

The chain has TRBV30 and TRBJ1-3; D remains unclear. Sequenced: PBMCs or T cells enriched from blood (not recorded which). This TCR came from a woman aged 50 to 65 who had recovered from COVID-19. The CDR3 region has the DNA TGTGCCTGGAGTCCCGGGAGCTCTGGAAACACCATATATTTT. Protein product: CAWSPGSSGNTIYF.